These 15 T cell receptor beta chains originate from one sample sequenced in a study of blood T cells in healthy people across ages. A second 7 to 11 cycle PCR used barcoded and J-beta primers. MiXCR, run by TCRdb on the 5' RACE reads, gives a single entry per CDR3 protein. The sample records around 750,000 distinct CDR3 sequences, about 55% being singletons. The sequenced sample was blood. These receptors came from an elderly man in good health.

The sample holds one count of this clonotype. Written as DNA, the CDR3 is TGCAGTGGGGAGGACCGGCCCGGTGGTGGCTACACCTTC. It specifies CSGEDRPGGGYTF. V is TRBV20-1 and J is TRBJ1-2; D unresolved. CDR1 is DFQATT, CDR2 SNEGSKA, per germline (reference sequence). The CDR3 is 13 residues long. Trimming removed 7 bases from V and 7 bases from J, with 19 bases in between.

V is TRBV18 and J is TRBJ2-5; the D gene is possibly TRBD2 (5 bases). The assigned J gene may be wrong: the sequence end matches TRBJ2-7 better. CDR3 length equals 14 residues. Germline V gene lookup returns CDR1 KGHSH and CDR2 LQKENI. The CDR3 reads CASSPPTIRYEQYF. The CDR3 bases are TGTGCCAGCTCACCACCGACTATTCGTTACGAGCAGTACTTC.

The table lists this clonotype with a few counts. CDR3 coding DNA: TGTGCCAGCGAGGGGACTGGTGCCAGATACGCGTATTTT. Residues: CASEGTGARYAYF. The chain carries TRBV6-6 and TRBJ2-3; D might be TRBD2 (6 bases). The CDR3 has 13 amino acids. The germline V and J ends were trimmed by 8 bases and 14 bases, with 23 bases remaining between them. Germline V gene sequence: CDR1 MNHNY, CDR2 SVGAGI (reference sequence).

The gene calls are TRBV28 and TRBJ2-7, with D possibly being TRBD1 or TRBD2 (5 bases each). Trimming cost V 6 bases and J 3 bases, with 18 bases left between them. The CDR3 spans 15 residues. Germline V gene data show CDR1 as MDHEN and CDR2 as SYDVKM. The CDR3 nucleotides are TGTGCCAGCAGCCCCTCCTGGGGGTTACTCTACGAGCAGTACTTC. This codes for CASSPSWGLLYEQYF.

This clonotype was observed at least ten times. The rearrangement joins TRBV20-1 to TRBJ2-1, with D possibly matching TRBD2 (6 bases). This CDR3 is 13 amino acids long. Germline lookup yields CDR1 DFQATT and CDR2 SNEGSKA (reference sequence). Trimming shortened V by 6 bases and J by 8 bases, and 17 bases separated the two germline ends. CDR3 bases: TGCAGTGCGGGGGATTTCGGGAGTTATGAGCAGTTCTTC. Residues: CSAGDFGSYEQFF.

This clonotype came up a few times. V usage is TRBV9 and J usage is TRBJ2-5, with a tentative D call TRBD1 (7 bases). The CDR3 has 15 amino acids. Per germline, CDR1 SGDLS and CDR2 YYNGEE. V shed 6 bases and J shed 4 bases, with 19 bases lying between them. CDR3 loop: CASTRRAQGGETQYF. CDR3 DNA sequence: TGTGCCAGCACCAGGAGGGCTCAGGGGGGAGAGACCCAGTACTTC.

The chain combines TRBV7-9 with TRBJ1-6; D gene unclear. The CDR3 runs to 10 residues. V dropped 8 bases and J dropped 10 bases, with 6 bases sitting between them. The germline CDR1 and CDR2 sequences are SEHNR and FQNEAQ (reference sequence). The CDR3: CASSRSPLHF. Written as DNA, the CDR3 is TGTGCCAGCTCACGATCACCCCTCCACTTT.

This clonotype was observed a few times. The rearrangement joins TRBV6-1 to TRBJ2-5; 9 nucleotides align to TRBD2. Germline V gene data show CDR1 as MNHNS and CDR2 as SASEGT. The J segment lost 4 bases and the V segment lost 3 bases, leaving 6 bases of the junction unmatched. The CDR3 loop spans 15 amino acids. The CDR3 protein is CASSEIRSGGETQYF. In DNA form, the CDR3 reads TGTGCCAGCAGTGAGATCCGTAGCGGGGGAGAGACCCAGTACTTC.

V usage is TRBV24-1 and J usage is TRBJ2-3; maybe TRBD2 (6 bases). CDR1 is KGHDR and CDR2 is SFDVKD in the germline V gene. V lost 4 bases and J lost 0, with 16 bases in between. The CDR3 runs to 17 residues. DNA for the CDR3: TGTGCCACCAGTGACCAAATTGTCAGCGGGAGCACAGATACGCAGTATTTT. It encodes CATSDQIVSGSTDTQYF.

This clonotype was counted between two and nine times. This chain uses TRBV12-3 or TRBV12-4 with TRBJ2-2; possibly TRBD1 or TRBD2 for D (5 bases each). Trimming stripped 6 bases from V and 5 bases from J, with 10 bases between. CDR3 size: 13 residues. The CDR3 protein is CASSSWGTGELFF. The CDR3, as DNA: TGTGCCAGCAGCTCGTGGGGGACCGGGGAGCTGTTTTTT.

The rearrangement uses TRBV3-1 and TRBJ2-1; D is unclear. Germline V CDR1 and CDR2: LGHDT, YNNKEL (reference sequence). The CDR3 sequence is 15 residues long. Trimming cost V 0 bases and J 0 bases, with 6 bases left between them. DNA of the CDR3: TGTGCCAGCAGCCAAGAACCAAGCTCCTACAATGAGCAGTTCTTC. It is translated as CASSQEPSSYNEQFF.

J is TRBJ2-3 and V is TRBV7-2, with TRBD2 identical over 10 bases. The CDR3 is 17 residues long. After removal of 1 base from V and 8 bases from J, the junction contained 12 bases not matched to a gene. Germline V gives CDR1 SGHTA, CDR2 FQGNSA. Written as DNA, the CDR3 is TGTGCCAGCAGCTTAGGAAGTGGAGCGGGAGGGCGCGCTACGCAGTATTTT. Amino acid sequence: CASSLGSGAGGRATQYF. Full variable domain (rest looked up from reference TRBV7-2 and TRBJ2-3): GAGVSQSPSNKVTEKGKDVELRCDPISGHTALYWYRQSLGQGLEFLIYFQGNSAPDKSGLPSDRFSAERTGGSVSTLTIQRTQQEDSAVYLCASSLGSGAGGRATQYFGPGTRLTVL.

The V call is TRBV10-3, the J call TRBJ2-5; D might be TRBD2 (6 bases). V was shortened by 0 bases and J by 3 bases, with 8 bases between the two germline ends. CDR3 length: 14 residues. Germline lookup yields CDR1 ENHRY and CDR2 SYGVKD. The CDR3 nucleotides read TGTGCCATCAGTGAGTCAAGGAGGGAAGAGACCCAGTACTTC. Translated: CAISESRREETQYF.

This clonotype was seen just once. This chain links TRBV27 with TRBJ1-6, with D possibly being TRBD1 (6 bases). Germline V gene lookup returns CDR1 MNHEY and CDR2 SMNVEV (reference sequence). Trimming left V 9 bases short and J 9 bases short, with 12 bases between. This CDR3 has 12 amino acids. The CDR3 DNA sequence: TGTGCCAGTAGGACAGTAGGTTCACCCCTCCACTTT. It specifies CASRTVGSPLHF.

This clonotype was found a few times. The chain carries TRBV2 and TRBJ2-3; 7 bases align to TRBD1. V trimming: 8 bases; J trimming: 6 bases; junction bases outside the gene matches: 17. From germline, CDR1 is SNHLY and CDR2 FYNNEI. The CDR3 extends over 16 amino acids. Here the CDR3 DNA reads TGTGCCAGCGAGGGGGCAGCCTACGCGCCCAGGGATACGCAGTATTTT. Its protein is CASEGAAYAPRDTQYF.